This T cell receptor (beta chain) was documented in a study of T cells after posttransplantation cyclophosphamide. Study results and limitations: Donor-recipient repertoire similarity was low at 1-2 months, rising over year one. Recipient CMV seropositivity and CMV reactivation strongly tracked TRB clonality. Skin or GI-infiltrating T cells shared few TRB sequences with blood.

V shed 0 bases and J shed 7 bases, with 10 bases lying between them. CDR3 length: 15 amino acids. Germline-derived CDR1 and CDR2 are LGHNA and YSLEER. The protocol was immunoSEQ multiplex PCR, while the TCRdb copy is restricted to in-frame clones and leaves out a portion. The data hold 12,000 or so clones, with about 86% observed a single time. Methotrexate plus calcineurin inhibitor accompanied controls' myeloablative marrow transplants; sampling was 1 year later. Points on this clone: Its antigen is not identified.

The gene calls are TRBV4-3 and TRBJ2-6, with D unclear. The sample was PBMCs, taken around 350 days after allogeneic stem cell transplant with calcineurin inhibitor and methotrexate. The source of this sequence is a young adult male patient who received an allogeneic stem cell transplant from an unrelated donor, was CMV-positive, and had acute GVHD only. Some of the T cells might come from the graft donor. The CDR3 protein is CASSQESGRANVLTF. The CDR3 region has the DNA TGCGCCAGCAGCCAAGAATCTGGCAGAGCCAACGTCCTGACTTTC.